Listed below are T cell receptor beta chains from one sample, sequenced in a study of blood T cell repertoires in COVID-19. The protocol was immunoSEQ multiplex PCR, while the TCRdb copy is restricted to in-frame clones and leaves out a portion. The table shows under 80,000 clones, with around 77% occurring only once. Sequencing was done on a sample of peripheral blood. The receptors derive from a man aged 80 or over with active or convalescent COVID-19. The CDR3 runs from the conserved cysteine through the conserved F or W.

V gene,J gene,CDR3 protein
TRBV5-6,TRBJ1-1,CASSLASGLFVFF
TRBV12-5,TRBJ2-2,CASGPGRVPNTGELFF
TRBV7-9,TRBJ2-2,CASIAGELFF
TRBV5-1,TRBJ1-4,CASSLAPGGNEKLFF
TRBV4-2,TRBJ2-5,CASSQGSGYGETQYF
TRBV3-1/TRBV3-2,TRBJ2-7,CASGLWNEQYF
TRBV4-2,TRBJ2-1,CASSQDLNRGNEQFF
TRBV9,TRBJ2-7,CASSDESGGSYEQYF
TRBV11-2,TRBJ2-7,CASSLGTGGRLSGRF
TRBV6-6,TRBJ1-2,CASSPGQGAIGGYTF
TRBV7-8,TRBJ1-1,CASSLAGLAEAFF
TRBV5-1,TRBJ2-5,CASSLGVGTGVQTQYF
TRBV2,TRBJ2-3,CASSELSSGVTDTQYF
TRBV18,TRBJ2-5,CASSEQGGQETQYF
TRBV5-1,TRBJ2-7,CASSPGGTGTSFVEQYF
TRBV4-2,TRBJ2-2,CASSQDREELFF
TRBV28,TRBJ2-5,CASSRTGGETQYF
TRBV27,TRBJ1-1,CASSLVGLNTEAFF
TRBV11-2,TRBJ1-2,CASSLFGVEDYGYTF
TRBV6-2/TRBV6-3,TRBJ2-7,CASSGRGGPTLYEQYF
TRBV29-1,TRBJ1-3,CSVLLGDREFTIYF
TRBV5-1,TRBJ2-1,CASSFVNSQQPYNEQFF
TRBV7-9,TRBJ2-5,CASSLWPSIRTQYF
TRBV11-3,TRBJ2-1,CASSGSSNEQFF
TRBV4-1,TRBJ1-2,CASSQDPDRVSGYTF
TRBV7-2,TRBJ2-7,CASSLGGGAIYEQYF
TRBV7-2,TRBJ1-3,CASSPHSSSGNTIYF
TRBV28,TRBJ2-7,CASSSGQSSYEQYF
TRBV7-6,TRBJ2-7,CASSSGQGAGYEQYF
TRBV18,TRBJ2-1,CASSPPQDSLNNNEQFF
TRBV9,TRBJ2-1,CASSQGMKREGLGQFF
TRBV19,TRBJ2-7,CASKKSPSGTSTYEQYF
TRBV3-1/TRBV3-2,TRBJ2-5,CASWESLGGETQYF
TRBV5-1,TRBJ2-3,CASSLQGGSTDTQYF
TRBV24-1,TRBJ2-2,CATEGALTGELFF
TRBV4-2,TRBJ2-5,CASSQTSGGTQETQYF
TRBV6-5,TRBJ2-7,CASRRTGGRYEQYF
TRBV6-5,TRBJ1-2,CASRRAGGRGYTF
TRBV30,TRBJ2-7,CAWKKKDPDKEQYF
TRBV11-2,TRBJ2-5,CASSLVSGQSQETQYF
TRBV28,TRBJ1-2,CASITGGGGYTF